This T cell receptor (beta chain) came from a study of control samples from healthy donors and cancer patients. Trimming pared 3 bases from V and 7 bases from J, leaving 13 bases between. There are 13 residues in the CDR3. Germline V lookup: CDR1 MDHEN, CDR2 SYDVKM. Sequenced by immunoSEQ multiplex PCR; TCRdb stores in-frame clones only, minus some. The table has around 50,000 clones, roughly 90% seen once; the top ten hold roughly 1.4%. This TCR derives from a man between 35 and 55 years old with colorectal cancer. The sequenced material came from PBMCs. This chain connects TRBV28 to TRBJ2-7; the D gene is possibly TRBD2 (7 bases). This chain's CDR3 is CASSLGRGGEQYF. CDR3 DNA sequence: TGTGCCAGCAGTTTGGGAAGGGGGGGAGAGCAGTACTTC.